The 32 T cell receptor beta chains given below trace back to one sample, sequenced in a study of shared clonotypes between healthy human individuals. Generated by immunoSEQ multiplex PCR, the TCRdb table keeps only in-frame clones and is missing some. The sample comprises fewer than 600,000 clones, about 76% of which are singletons, and about 13% rests with the top ten. The sample taken for sequencing was PBMCs. Source of these receptors: a woman between 40 and 50 years old in good health. Some clones in this sample may be carry-over from other donors' samples.

In DNA, the CDR3 is TGTGCCAGCAGCTTGGGCGGAAATATAGCCAAAAACATTCAGTACTTC. It is translated as CASSLGGNIAKNIQYF. The chain employs TRBV11-2 and TRBJ2-4; D gene unclear. Trimming pared 3 bases from V and 0 bases from J, leaving 12 bases between. The CDR3 is made up of 16 amino acids. The germline CDR1 and CDR2 sequences are SGHAT and FQNNGV. Full variable domain (missing parts from reference TRBV11-2 and TRBJ2-4): EAGVAQSPRYKIIEKRQSVAFWCNPISGHATLYWYQQILGQGPKLLIQFQNNGVVDDSQLPKDRFSAERLKGVDSTLKIQPAKLEDSAVYLCASSLGGNIAKNIQYFGAGTRLSVL.

The V gene is TRBV6-6, the J gene TRBJ1-2; 8 bases are shared with TRBD1. The CDR3 sequence is 15 residues long. V trimming: 2 bases; J trimming: 7 bases; junction bases outside the gene matches: 9. The germline CDR1 and CDR2 sequences are MNHNY and SVGAGI (reference sequence). The DNA of the CDR3 is TGTGCCAGCAGTTACAGGGGACAGGATATACTTGGCTACACCTTC. Translating it yields CASSYRGQDILGYTF.

The gene calls are TRBV5-1 and TRBJ1-1; D remains ambiguous. The CDR3 spans 13 residues. Trimming took 3 bases from V and 5 from J, leaving 11 bases between them. Looked up from germline, CDR1 is SGHRS and CDR2 is YFSETQ. The CDR3 spells CASSSAPGTEAFF. The CDR3 bases are TGCGCCAGCAGCTCAGCCCCGGGGACTGAAGCTTTCTTT.

The gene calls are TRBV5-6 and TRBJ1-5; 9 nucleotides agree with TRBD1. The CDR3 totals 16 residues. Germline loops: CDR1 SGHDT, CDR2 YYEEEE. The trim removed 5 bases at V and 4 bases at J, leaving 10 bases unmatched. CDR3 nucleotides: TGTGCCAGCAGTAGCAACAGGGGGCGCTGGAATCAGCCCCAGCATTTT. As protein: CASSSNRGRWNQPQHF. Using reference TRBV5-6 and TRBJ1-5 for the parts outside the CDR3, the full variable domain is DAGVTQSPTHLIKTRGQQVTLRCSPKSGHDTVSWYQQALGQGPQFIFQYYEEEERQRGNFPDRFSGHQFPNYSSELNVNALLLGDSALYLCASSSNRGRWNQPQHFGDGTRLSIL.

The chain couples TRBV6-1 to TRBJ2-1; tentative D call: TRBD2 (6 bases). The ends were cut back, 5 bases at V and 8 bases at J, with 13 bases in the middle. CDR3 size: 13 residues. The germline V gene encodes CDR1 MNHNS and CDR2 SASEGT. The CDR3 DNA follows: TGTGCCAGCAGTCGGGCGGGACTTTATGAGCAGTTCTTC. Encoded protein: CASSRAGLYEQFF.

A single count supports this clone. CDR3 protein: CASSLDGRERRTQYF. CDR3 coding DNA: TGTGCCAGCAGCTTAGACGGGCGGGAAAGGAGGACCCAGTACTTC. This chain uses TRBV11-2 with TRBJ2-5; TRBD2 is a possible D gene (6 bases). The CDR3 totals 15 residues. V was clipped by 0 bases and J by 7 bases, with 15 bases between them. Germline-derived CDR1 and CDR2 are SGHAT and FQNNGV.

V gene TRBV7-6 combines with J gene TRBJ2-2, with 7 bases fitting TRBD1. The CDR3 length is 16 residues. Per germline, CDR1 SGHVS and CDR2 FNYEAQ. Losses at the gene ends were 5 bases for V and 5 bases for J; bases not matched to a gene: 11. The CDR3 DNA sequence: TGTGCCAGCAGCATCAACAGGGGATCAGGAACCGGGGAGCTGTTTTTT. This sequence encodes CASSINRGSGTGELFF.

This chain uses TRBV21-1 with TRBJ1-1. TRBV21-1 is flagged as a pseudogene. The CDR3 runs 14 residues. CDR3 loop: CASSKLKGNTEAFF. CDR3 DNA sequence: TGTGCCAGCAGCAAACTGAAGGGGAACACTGAAGCTTTCTTT.

J is TRBJ2-1 and V is TRBV5-5; 11 positions match TRBD1. Trimming cost V 3 bases and J 5 bases; bases outside gene matches: 4. The CDR3 is 15 amino acids. The germline gives CDR1 SGHKS, CDR2 YYEKEE (reference sequence). DNA for the CDR3: TGTGCCAGCAGCTCCCCGGACAGGGGGCACAATGAGCAGTTCTTC. It codes for CASSSPDRGHNEQFF.

The chain joins TRBV9 to TRBJ2-5, with D possibly being TRBD1 or TRBD2 (5 bases each). The CDR3 runs to 16 residues. Germline CDR1 is SGDLS and CDR2 is YYNGEE. V was pared by 0 bases and J by 0 bases, with 12 bases between. CDR3 residues: CASSVGVGRNQETQYF. DNA of the CDR3: TGTGCCAGCAGCGTAGGGGTGGGACGGAACCAAGAGACCCAGTACTTC.

The V gene is TRBV2, the J gene TRBJ2-7; D is unresolved. V dropped 6 bases and J dropped 2 bases, with 14 bases sitting between them. The CDR3 extends over 14 amino acids. Germline CDR1 and CDR2: SNHLY and FYNNEI. CDR3 nucleotide sequence: TGTGCCAGCAGCCCCCGACTCATGGCCTACGAGCAGTACTTC. The encoded protein is CASSPRLMAYEQYF.

CDR3 DNA sequence: TGTGCCAGCAGCTCGACTAGCGGCTACCAAGAGACCCAGTACTTC. Translated: CASSSTSGYQETQYF. V and J are TRBV7-2 and TRBJ2-5, with 9 positions matching TRBD2. CDR1 and CDR2 from the germline V gene are SGHTA and FQGNSA. The CDR3 covers 15 residues. Losses at the gene ends were 4 bases for V and 0 bases for J; bases not matched to a gene: 3.

V usage is TRBV6-6 and J usage is TRBJ2-7; TRBD2 agrees at 10 bases. Germline V gives CDR1 MNHNY, CDR2 SVGAGI (reference sequence). The CDR3 is 14 amino acids. The V segment lost 8 bases and the J segment 3 bases; nucleotides outside the gene matches: 7. CDR3 sequence reads: CASRSAGGGYEQYF. As DNA, the CDR3 is TGTGCCAGCCGCTCAGCGGGAGGGGGCTACGAGCAGTACTTC.

This clone was recorded once. The J gene is TRBJ2-7, the V gene TRBV5-6, with a tentative D call TRBD2 (6 bases). Per germline, CDR1 SGHDT and CDR2 YYEEEE. Trimming removed 0 bases at V and 0 bases at J, with 10 bases between. The CDR3 has 15 amino acids. CDR3 coding DNA: TGTGCCAGCAGCTTGGGCGGGACGCACTCCTACGAGCAGTACTTC. It encodes CASSLGGTHSYEQYF.

Worth noting for this clone: This likely stems from a read error, as it lies one base from a far larger clone. Other nucleotide sequences in the sample specify the same CDR3. J is TRBJ1-2 and V is TRBV29-1; D is unclear. The CDR3 sequence is 11 residues long. The V gene's germline CDR1 is SQVTM and CDR2 ANQGSEA. The CDR3 sequence is CSESSNYGYTF. The CDR3 bases are TGCAGCGAGTCCTCAAACTATGGCTACACTTTC.

The chain recombines TRBV4-2 with TRBJ1-3; tentatively, D is TRBD1 (5 bases). The V and J ends lost 1 base and 0 bases respectively, with 13 bases between them. The germline gives CDR1 LGHNA, CDR2 YNFKEQ. The CDR3 runs 17 residues. The CDR3 region has the DNA TGTGCCAGCAGCCAAGGACAGTGGAAGGGCTCTGGAAACACCATATATTTT. Its translation is CASSQGQWKGSGNTIYF.

The rearrangement joins TRBV9 to TRBJ1-2; D call uncertain. Germline V CDR1 and CDR2: SGDLS, YYNGEE. V was clipped by 0 bases and J by 3 bases, with 9 bases between them. The CDR3 is 14 amino acids. DNA of the CDR3: TGTGCCAGCAGCGTAGCCCCGAGTGACTATGGCTACACCTTC. Amino acids: CASSVAPSDYGYTF.

This clone was seen just once. This chain joins TRBV2 and TRBJ2-6; 9 bases are shared with TRBD1. In germline, CDR1 is SNHLY, CDR2 FYNNEI. The V segment lost 6 bases and the J segment 1 base; nucleotides outside the gene matches: 10. The CDR3 runs to 18 residues. CDR3: CASRGQGTLVSGANVLTF. In nucleotides, the CDR3 is TGTGCCAGCAGGGGACAGGGTACCTTGGTATCTGGGGCCAACGTCCTGACTTTC.

The chain links TRBV4-2 to TRBJ2-3; 13 bases agree with TRBD2. V gave up 1 base and J gave up 3 bases; unmatched junction bases: 4. The CDR3 consists of 17 residues. The germline CDR1 and CDR2 sequences are LGHNA and YNFKEQ. CDR3 sequence reads: CASSQGTSGSGTDTQYF. The CDR3 DNA follows: TGTGCCAGCAGCCAAGGGACTAGCGGGAGCGGGACAGATACGCAGTATTTT.

This clone has a handful of counts. The chain has TRBV10-3 and TRBJ2-7; TRBD1 is a possible D gene (6 bases). From germline, CDR1 is ENHRY and CDR2 SYGVKD. V was clipped by 7 bases and J by 0 bases, with 13 bases between them. The CDR3 sequence is 14 residues long. CDR3 sequence: CAITGQRDSYEQYF. CDR3 coding DNA: TGTGCCATCACTGGACAGCGAGACTCCTACGAGCAGTACTTC.

V and J are TRBV19 and TRBJ2-7, with 8 bases that match TRBD2. Germline CDR1 and CDR2: LNHDA and SQIVND (reference sequence). V was pared by 3 bases and J by 4 bases, with 5 bases of the junction left unmatched. This CDR3 region has 14 residues. CDR3 protein: CASSMRGVVYEQYF. Written as DNA, the CDR3 is TGTGCCAGTAGTATGCGGGGGGTTGTTTACGAGCAGTACTTC.

The V gene is TRBV6-5, the J gene TRBJ2-1; D gene uncertain. This CDR3 contains 12 residues. V lost 6 bases to trimming and J lost 7 bases, with 10 bases between them. Germline V gene data show CDR1 as MNHEY and CDR2 as SVGAGI. The CDR3 sequence: CASSFYGNEQFF. The CDR3 coding sequence is TGTGCCAGCAGCTTCTACGGGAATGAGCAGTTCTTC.

CDR3 bases: TGTGCCAGCAGCTTAAGGAGCTCCTCCTCCCCTGAAGCTTTCTTT. As protein: CASSLRSSSSPEAFF. This chain joins TRBV7-2 and TRBJ1-1, with unresolved D. V lost 2 bases and J lost 6, with 16 bases in between. Per the germline V gene, CDR1 is SGHTA and CDR2 is FQGNSA. CDR3 length equals 15 residues.

The CDR3 loop reads CAISESLGSTEAFF. DNA for the CDR3: TGTGCCATCAGTGAGTCTCTAGGGAGCACTGAAGCTTTCTTT. The chain employs TRBV10-3 and TRBJ1-1; D unresolved. This CDR3 spans 14 amino acids. V lost 0 bases and J 4 bases, leaving 9 bases between the germline ends. Germline lookup yields CDR1 ENHRY and CDR2 SYGVKD.

This clone occurred a few times. This chain connects TRBV10-3 to TRBJ1-4; possibly TRBD1 for D (6 bases). This CDR3 comprises 13 residues. V shed 7 bases and J shed 7 bases, with 13 bases lying between them. Per germline, CDR1 ENHRY and CDR2 SYGVKD. CDR3 in amino acids: CAITRQEGEKLFF. The CDR3 coding sequence is TGTGCCATCACCAGACAGGAGGGTGAAAAACTGTTTTTT.

The genes are TRBV7-2 and TRBJ1-1; D is possibly TRBD1 (6 bases). Germline assignment: CDR1 SGHTA and CDR2 FQGNSA. V dropped 4 bases and J dropped 6 bases, with 21 bases sitting between them. CDR3 length: 16 residues. The DNA of the CDR3 is TGTGCCAGCAGCTCCCGTCGACTGGGGGGCGAGGCTGAAGCTTTCTTT. Protein sequence: CASSSRRLGGEAEAFF.

This sequence joins TRBV7-6 and TRBJ2-1; possibly TRBD2 for D (6 bases). CDR3 length equals 16 residues. Trimming removed 5 bases at V and 1 base at J, with 15 bases between. The germline gives CDR1 SGHVS, CDR2 FNYEAQ. CDR3 nucleotide sequence: TGTGCCAGCAGCGCCTTTATCGGGAGTTCCTACAATGAGCAGTTCTTC. It yields the protein CASSAFIGSSYNEQFF.

The chain joins TRBV28 to TRBJ2-1; D might be TRBD1 (5 bases). Trimming removed 4 bases at V and 0 bases at J, with 16 bases between. The CDR3 has 17 amino acids. In germline, CDR1 is MDHEN, CDR2 SYDVKM. The CDR3 nucleotides are TGTGCCAGCAGTTGGTCGTACAGGACCCCCTCCTACAATGAGCAGTTCTTC. Translating it yields CASSWSYRTPSYNEQFF.

This clone turned up a few times. This chain uses TRBV7-3 with TRBJ2-3, with TRBD2 matching 7 bases. With 4 bases clipped from V and 2 bases from J, the junction kept 9 bases outside the gene matches. This CDR3 spans 16 amino acids. Germline V gene lookup returns CDR1 SGHTA and CDR2 FQGTGA. CDR3 nucleotides: TGTGCCAGCAGCTCCTCTAGCGGCAGCTACACAGATACGCAGTATTTT. This encodes CASSSSSGSYTDTQYF.

The rearrangement joins TRBV18 to TRBJ2-7, with TRBD1 matching over 7 bases. CDR1 KGHSH and CDR2 LQKENI come from the germline V gene. The CDR3 runs to 12 residues. With 2 bases clipped from V and 7 bases from J, the junction kept 2 bases outside the gene matches. CDR3 region: CASSPEGAEQYF. The CDR3 DNA reads TGTGCCAGCTCACCAGAGGGGGCTGAGCAGTACTTC.

The genes are TRBV21-1 and TRBJ1-2. TRBV21-1 is reported as a pseudogene. This CDR3 spans 13 amino acids. CDR3 bases: TGTGCCAGCAGCCCTAGGGGGGGCTCTGGCTACACCTTC. Translating gives CASSPRGGSGYTF.

V is TRBV5-6 and J is TRBJ1-2, with 8 bases that match TRBD1. The CDR3 has 19 amino acids. V shed 0 bases and J 0 bases; nucleotides not matched to a gene: 13. Germline V CDR1 and CDR2: SGHDT, YYEEEE. The CDR3 sequence: CASSLAETGALSSNYGYTF. CDR3 nucleotides: TGTGCCAGCAGCTTGGCGGAGACAGGGGCCCTCTCATCTAACTATGGCTACACCTTC. The full variable domain, in which reference TRBV5-6 and TRBJ1-2 provide the parts outside the CDR3, is DAGVTQSPTHLIKTRGQQVTLRCSPKSGHDTVSWYQQALGQGPQFIFQYYEEEERQRGNFPDRFSGHQFPNYSSELNVNALLLGDSALYLCASSLAETGALSSNYGYTFGSGTRLTVV.